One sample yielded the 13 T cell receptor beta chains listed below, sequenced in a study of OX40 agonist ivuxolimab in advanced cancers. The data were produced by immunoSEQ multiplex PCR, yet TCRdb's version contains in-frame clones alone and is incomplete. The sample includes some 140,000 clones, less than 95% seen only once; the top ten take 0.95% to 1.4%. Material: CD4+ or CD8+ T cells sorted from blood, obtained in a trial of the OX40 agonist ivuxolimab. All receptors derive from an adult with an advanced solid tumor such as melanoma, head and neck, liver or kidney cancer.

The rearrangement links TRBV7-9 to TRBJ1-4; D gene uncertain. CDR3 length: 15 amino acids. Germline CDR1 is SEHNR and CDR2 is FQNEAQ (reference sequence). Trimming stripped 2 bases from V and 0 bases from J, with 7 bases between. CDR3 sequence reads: CASSLLSTTNEKLFF. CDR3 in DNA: TGTGCCAGCAGCTTACTTAGCACAACTAATGAAAAACTGTTTTTT.

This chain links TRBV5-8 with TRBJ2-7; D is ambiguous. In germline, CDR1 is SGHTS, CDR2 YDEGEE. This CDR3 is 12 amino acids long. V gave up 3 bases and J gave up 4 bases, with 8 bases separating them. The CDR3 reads CASSSDQYEQYF. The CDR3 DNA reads TGTGCCAGCAGCTCCGATCAGTACGAGCAGTACTTC. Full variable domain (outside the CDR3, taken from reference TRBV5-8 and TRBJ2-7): EAGVTQSPTHLIKTRGQQATLRCSPISGHTSVYWYQQALGLGLQFLLWYDEGEERNRGNFPPRFSGRQFPNYSSELNVNALELEDSALYLCASSSDQYEQYFGPGTRLTVT.

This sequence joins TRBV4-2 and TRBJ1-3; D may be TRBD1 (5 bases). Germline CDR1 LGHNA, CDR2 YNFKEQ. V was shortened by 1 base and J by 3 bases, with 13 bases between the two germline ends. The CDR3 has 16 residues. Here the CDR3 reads CASSQVRGLVGNTIYF. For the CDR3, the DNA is TGTGCCAGCAGCCAAGTTCGGGGGTTAGTTGGAAACACCATATATTTT.

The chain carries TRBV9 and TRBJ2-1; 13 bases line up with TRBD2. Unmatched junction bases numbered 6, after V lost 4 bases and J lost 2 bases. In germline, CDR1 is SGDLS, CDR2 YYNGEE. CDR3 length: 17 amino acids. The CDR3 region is CASSPQLAGGPYNEQFF. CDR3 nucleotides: TGTGCCAGCAGCCCTCAACTAGCGGGAGGGCCCTACAATGAGCAGTTCTTC.

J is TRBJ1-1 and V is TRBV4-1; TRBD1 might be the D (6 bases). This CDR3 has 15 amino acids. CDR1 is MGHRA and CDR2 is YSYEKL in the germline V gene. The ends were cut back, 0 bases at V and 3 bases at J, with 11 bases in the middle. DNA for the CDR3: TGCGCCAGCAGCCAAGATGGGGGGCCGGACACTGAAGCTTTCTTT. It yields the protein CASSQDGGPDTEAFF.

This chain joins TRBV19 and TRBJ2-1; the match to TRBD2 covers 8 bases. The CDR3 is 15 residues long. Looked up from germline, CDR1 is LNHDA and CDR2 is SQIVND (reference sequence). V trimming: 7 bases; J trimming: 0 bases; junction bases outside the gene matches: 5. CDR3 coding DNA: TGTGCCAGTAAAATAGCGGGGTTCTCCTACAATGAGCAGTTCTTC. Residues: CASKIAGFSYNEQFF.

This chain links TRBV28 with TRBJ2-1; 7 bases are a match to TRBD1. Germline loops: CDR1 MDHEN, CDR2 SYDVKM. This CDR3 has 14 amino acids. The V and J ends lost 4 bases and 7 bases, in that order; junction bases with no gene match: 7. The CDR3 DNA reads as TGTGCCAGCAGTTCGGTGAGGGGGCATAATGAGCAGTTCTTC. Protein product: CASSSVRGHNEQFF.

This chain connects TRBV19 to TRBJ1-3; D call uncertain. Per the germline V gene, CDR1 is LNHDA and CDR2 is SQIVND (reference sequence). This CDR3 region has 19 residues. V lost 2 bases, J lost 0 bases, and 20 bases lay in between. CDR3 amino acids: CASSIMAVGRTHSGNTIYF. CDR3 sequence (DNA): TGTGCCAGTAGTATAATGGCAGTTGGGAGGACTCACTCTGGAAACACCATATATTTT.

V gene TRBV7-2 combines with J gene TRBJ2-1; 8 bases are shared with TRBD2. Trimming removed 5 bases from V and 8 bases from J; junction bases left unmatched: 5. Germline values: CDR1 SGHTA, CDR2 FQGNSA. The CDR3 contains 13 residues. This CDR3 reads CASSAGLGHEQFF. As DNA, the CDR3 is TGTGCCAGCAGCGCGGGACTAGGGCATGAGCAGTTCTTC.

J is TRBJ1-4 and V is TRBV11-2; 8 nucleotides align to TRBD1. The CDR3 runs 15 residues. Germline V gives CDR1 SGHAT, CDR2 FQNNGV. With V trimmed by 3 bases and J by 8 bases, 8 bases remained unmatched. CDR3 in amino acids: CASSLAGGAGEKLFF. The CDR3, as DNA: TGTGCCAGCAGCTTGGCAGGGGGCGCGGGAGAAAAACTGTTTTTT.

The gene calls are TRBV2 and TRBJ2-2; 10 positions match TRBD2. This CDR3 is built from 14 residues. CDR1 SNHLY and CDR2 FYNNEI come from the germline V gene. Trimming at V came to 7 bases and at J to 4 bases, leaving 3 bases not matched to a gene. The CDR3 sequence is CASNSGRSTGELFF. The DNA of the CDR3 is TGTGCCAGCAATAGCGGGAGGTCCACCGGGGAGCTGTTTTTT.

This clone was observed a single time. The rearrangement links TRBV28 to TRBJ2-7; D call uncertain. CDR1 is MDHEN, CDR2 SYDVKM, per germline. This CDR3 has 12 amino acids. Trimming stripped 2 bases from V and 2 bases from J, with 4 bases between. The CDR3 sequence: CASSLRPYEQYF. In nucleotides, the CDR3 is TGTGCCAGCAGTTTAAGGCCCTACGAGCAGTACTTC.

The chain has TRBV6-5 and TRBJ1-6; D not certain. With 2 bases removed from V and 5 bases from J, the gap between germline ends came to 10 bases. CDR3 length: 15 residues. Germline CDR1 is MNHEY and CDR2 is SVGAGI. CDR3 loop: CASSYGRGDNSPLHF. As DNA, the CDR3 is TGTGCCAGCAGTTACGGGCGCGGGGATAATTCACCCCTCCACTTT.